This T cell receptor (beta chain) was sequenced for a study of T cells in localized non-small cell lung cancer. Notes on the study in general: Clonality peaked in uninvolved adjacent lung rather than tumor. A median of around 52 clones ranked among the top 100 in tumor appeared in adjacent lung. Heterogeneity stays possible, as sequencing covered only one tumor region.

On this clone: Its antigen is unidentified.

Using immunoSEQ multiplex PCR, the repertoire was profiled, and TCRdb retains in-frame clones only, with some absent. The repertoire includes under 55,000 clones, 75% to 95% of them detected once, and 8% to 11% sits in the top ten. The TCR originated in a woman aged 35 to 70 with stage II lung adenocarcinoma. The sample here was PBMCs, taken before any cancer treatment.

CDR3 DNA sequence: TGTGCCAGCAGCCAAGTAACAGGGCGGAACACTGAAGCTTTCTTT. Its protein is CASSQVTGRNTEAFF. The V gene is TRBV14, the J gene TRBJ1-1; perhaps TRBD1 as D (6 bases). Germline CDR1 and CDR2: SGHDN and FVKESK. This CDR3 region has 15 residues. The V gene lost 1 base and the J gene lost 1 base, with 10 bases spanning the gap.